The 29 T cell receptor beta chains in this list originate from one sample, sequenced in a study of cytomegalovirus exposure and HLA in healthy donors. The PCR employed 60 Vbeta primers together with 13 Jbeta primers. Clones were sequenced by immunoSEQ multiplex PCR, and TCRdb holds only the in-frame ones, with some missing. The table includes roughly 130,000 clones, about 78% detected once. Material: PBMCs. These receptors were obtained from a human donor in good health.

This clone has only one observation. J is TRBJ2-6 and V is TRBV15, with D unresolved. The CDR3 is 18 residues long. Trimming removed 1 base at V and 1 base at J, with 14 bases between. Germline-derived CDR1 and CDR2 are LNHNV and YYDKDF (reference sequence). CDR3 DNA: TGTGCCACCAGCAGAGCTGCACTAACCCCATCTGGGGCCAACGTCCTGACTTTC. It specifies CATSRAALTPSGANVLTF.

The chain links TRBV6-5 to TRBJ2-7; D gene uncertain. Trimming pared 2 bases from V and 2 bases from J, leaving 10 bases between. CDR3 length: 14 residues. Germline V gene data show CDR1 as MNHEY and CDR2 as SVGAGI. CDR3 nucleotide sequence: TGTGCCAGCAGTTACCAGGAACCCACCTACGAGCAGTACTTC. Translated, it gives CASSYQEPTYEQYF.

V is TRBV5-1 and J is TRBJ2-1, with 9 bases matching TRBD1. V dropped 2 bases and J dropped 3; count of bases not matched to a gene: 6. This CDR3 has 16 residues. Germline V gene sequence: CDR1 SGHRS, CDR2 YFSETQ. The DNA of the CDR3 is TGCGCCAGCAGCTTAGTGGGACAGGGTAGCTACAATGAGCAGTTCTTC. Amino acids: CASSLVGQGSYNEQFF.

This sequence joins TRBV19 and TRBJ1-2; 8 bases are a match to TRBD1. V gave up 6 bases and J gave up 5 bases; unmatched junction bases: 14. Germline V gives CDR1 LNHDA, CDR2 SQIVND (reference sequence). The CDR3 sequence is 16 residues long. The CDR3, as DNA: TGTGCCAGTAGCATTTTGTTAGGACAGGGCTTTTATGGCTACACCTTC. As protein: CASSILLGQGFYGYTF.

The V gene is TRBV27, the J gene TRBJ1-2, with D maybe TRBD1 (6 bases). This CDR3 region has 15 residues. In germline, CDR1 is MNHEY, CDR2 SMNVEV (reference sequence). Trimming cost V 5 bases and J 4 bases, with 17 bases left between them. CDR3 region: CASSGLGGKGYGYTF. CDR3 DNA sequence: TGTGCCAGCAGTGGGCTAGGGGGTAAGGGCTATGGCTACACCTTC.

Here the CDR3 reads CAWSVAPSVYF. In DNA form, the CDR3 reads TGTGCCTGGAGTGTTGCACCTTCAGTGTACTTC. The chain uses TRBV30 and TRBJ2-5; no reliable D call. Trimming stripped 0 bases from V and 13 bases from J, with 12 bases between. The CDR3 runs to 11 residues. CDR1 and CDR2 (germline): GTSNPN, SVGIG (reference sequence).

V usage is TRBV4-2 and J usage is TRBJ2-7; tentative D call: TRBD2 (5 bases). V lost 0 bases, J lost 0 bases, and 24 bases lay in between. CDR1 is LGHNA and CDR2 is YNFKEQ in the germline V gene. CDR3 length: 20 amino acids. CDR3: CASSQDRPRGNSRYSYEQYF. The CDR3 nucleotides read TGTGCCAGCAGCCAAGATCGTCCCCGGGGAAACAGTCGATACTCCTACGAGCAGTACTTC.

This sequence joins TRBV27 and TRBJ2-7, with TRBD1 matching over 11 bases. V lost 7 bases, J lost 6 bases, and 8 bases stayed unmatched. This CDR3 has 14 amino acids. Looked up from germline, CDR1 is MNHEY and CDR2 is SMNVEV (reference sequence). CDR3 region: CASTPGTGGREQYF. Written as DNA, the CDR3 is TGTGCCAGCACTCCCGGGACAGGGGGTCGCGAGCAGTACTTC.

The rearrangement joins TRBV19 to TRBJ2-1; the D gene is possibly TRBD2 (5 bases). V was cut by 4 bases and J by 2 bases, with 9 bases left in between. In germline, CDR1 is LNHDA, CDR2 SQIVND (reference sequence). The CDR3 totals 14 residues. CDR3 coding DNA: TGTGCCAGTAGTAGGGAGAGCGCCTACAATGAGCAGTTCTTC. This codes for CASSRESAYNEQFF.

The chain couples TRBV19 to TRBJ1-1, with TRBD1 matching 8 bases. Germline assignment: CDR1 LNHDA and CDR2 SQIVND (reference sequence). V lost 0 bases to trimming and J lost 3 bases; unmatched junction nucleotides: 6. The CDR3 is 16 residues long. CDR3 sequence: CASSIDRTGRYTEAFF. In DNA form, the CDR3 reads TGTGCCAGTAGTATAGACCGGACAGGGAGGTACACTGAAGCTTTCTTT.

Notes on this clone: This sample also contains other DNA sequences that code for the same CDR3. The rearrangement uses TRBV9 and TRBJ1-1, with a possible D match to TRBD1 (6 bases). Germline assignment: CDR1 SGDLS and CDR2 YYNGEE. V lost 3 bases, J lost 1 base, and 7 bases lay in between. This CDR3 region has 13 residues. CDR3 nucleotide sequence: TGTGCCAGCAGCGAGACAGGGAACACTGAAGCTTTCTTT. Residues: CASSETGNTEAFF.

J is TRBJ1-2 and V is TRBV7-3; D unresolved. The V gene lost 3 bases and the J gene lost 2 bases, with 13 bases spanning the gap. Looked up from germline, CDR1 is SGHTA and CDR2 is FQGTGA. This CDR3 comprises 15 residues. The CDR3 spells CASSLDSGLNYGYTF. DNA of the CDR3: TGTGCCAGCAGCTTGGACTCCGGGCTCAACTATGGCTACACCTTC.

In its sample, this clone was seen a few times. The chain carries TRBV2 and TRBJ1-1; possibly TRBD1 for D (6 bases). This CDR3 is 15 amino acids long. The germline V gene encodes CDR1 SNHLY and CDR2 FYNNEI. V was clipped by 0 bases and J by 2 bases, with 10 bases between them. The CDR3 is CASSEAGRGNTEAFF. Here the CDR3 DNA reads TGTGCCAGCAGTGAAGCCGGCAGGGGCAACACTGAAGCTTTCTTT.

This clone came up a few times. The rearrangement joins TRBV30 to TRBJ1-1, with 9 bases identical to TRBD1. Germline-derived CDR1 and CDR2 are GTSNPN and SVGIG (reference sequence). V trimming: 5 bases; J trimming: 5 bases; junction bases outside the gene matches: 9. The CDR3 totals 14 residues. In DNA form, the CDR3 reads TGTGCCTGGCTAGGACAGGGGAAGTGGACTGAAGCTTTCTTT. Translated, it gives CAWLGQGKWTEAFF.

The chain links TRBV27 to TRBJ2-7; TRBD2 is a possible D gene (6 bases). The CDR3 length is 18 residues. The V end lost 4 bases, the J end lost 0 bases, and 22 bases lay between the germline ends. The germline CDR1 and CDR2 sequences are MNHEY and SMNVEV (reference sequence). CDR3 in amino acids: CASSSLAGTGRTSYEQYF. The CDR3 DNA sequence: TGTGCCAGCAGTTCCCTCGCGGGAACAGGAAGGACCTCCTACGAGCAGTACTTC.

J is TRBJ2-7 and V is TRBV11-2, with 7 bases matching TRBD1. The CDR3 has 14 residues. V shed 2 bases and J 4 bases; nucleotides not matched to a gene: 5. Looked up from germline, CDR1 is SGHAT and CDR2 is FQNNGV. The CDR3 nucleotides are TGTGCCAGCAGCTTACACAGGGGCTCATACGAGCAGTACTTC. It translates to CASSLHRGSYEQYF.

CDR3 sequence: CASGNSDSSYEQYF. CDR3 in DNA: TGTGCCAGCGGGAATTCGGACAGCTCCTACGAGCAGTACTTC. J is TRBJ2-5 and V is TRBV13, with D possibly TRBD1 on 6 matching bases. The DNA end lines up better with TRBJ2-7; the J call may be wrong. The CDR3 is made up of 14 amino acids. Germline assignment: CDR1 PRHDT and CDR2 FYEKMQ (reference sequence).

This sequence joins TRBV6-1 and TRBJ1-2, with a possible D match to TRBD1 (5 bases). V was shortened by 8 bases and J by 5 bases, with 12 bases between the two germline ends. The germline CDR1 and CDR2 sequences are MNHNS and SASEGT. The CDR3 has 12 amino acids. This chain's CDR3 is CASDPGGYGYTF. Here the CDR3 DNA reads TGTGCCAGCGACCCGGGGGGTTATGGCTACACCTTC.

This sequence joins TRBV7-8 and TRBJ2-1; D remains ambiguous. This CDR3 is built from 14 residues. Germline V gene lookup returns CDR1 SGHVS and CDR2 FQNEAQ. Trimming removed 1 base at V and 10 bases at J, with 14 bases between. The DNA for the CDR3 is TGTGCCAGCAGCTTAGGTCAGCTGAGGAGCGAGCAGTTCTTC. Translated, it gives CASSLGQLRSEQFF.

The chain joins TRBV5-6 to TRBJ2-5; TRBD2 is a possible D gene (6 bases). V gave up 0 bases and J gave up 1 base, with 10 bases separating them. Germline V gene lookup returns CDR1 SGHDT and CDR2 YYEEEE. CDR3 length equals 15 residues. The DNA for the CDR3 is TGTGCCAGCAGCTTGGAGGAGGGCGGCCAAGAGACCCAGTACTTC. Residues: CASSLEEGGQETQYF.

Only a few counts were recorded for this clone. The rearrangement links TRBV11-1 to TRBJ1-1; D gene unclear. Trimming stripped 1 base from V and 4 bases from J, with 7 bases between. CDR3 length: 13 residues. CDR1 SGHAT and CDR2 FQDESV come from the germline V gene (reference sequence). The CDR3 is CASSLGSGTEAFF. The CDR3 DNA reads as TGTGCCAGCAGCTTAGGTTCCGGCACTGAAGCTTTCTTT.

J is TRBJ2-2 and V is TRBV27; 10 nucleotides match TRBD2. The CDR3 covers 16 residues. The germline CDR1 and CDR2 sequences are MNHEY and SMNVEV (reference sequence). V dropped 6 bases and J dropped 1; count of bases not matched to a gene: 5. This chain's CDR3 is CASRRTSGVNTGELFF. The CDR3 DNA follows: TGTGCCAGCAGAAGGACTAGCGGAGTGAACACCGGGGAGCTGTTTTTT.

In this sample, this clone turned up a few times. The chain uses TRBV6-5 and TRBJ2-7, with D tentatively TRBD2 (5 bases). This CDR3 comprises 14 residues. Trimming cost V 6 bases and J 0 bases, with 12 bases left between them. Germline V gives CDR1 MNHEY, CDR2 SVGAGI. CDR3 loop: CASRGSGVSYEQYF. In DNA form, the CDR3 reads TGTGCCAGCAGGGGCTCCGGGGTCTCCTACGAGCAGTACTTC.

The V gene is TRBV7-2, the J gene TRBJ2-2, with 16 bases that match TRBD2. Germline V gene lookup returns CDR1 SGHTA and CDR2 FQGNSA. This CDR3 has 17 residues. The junction had 5 bases not matched to a gene; V was cut back by 4 bases and J by 6 bases. CDR3 amino acids: CASSWGLAGGQSGELFF. CDR3 coding DNA: TGTGCCAGCAGCTGGGGACTAGCGGGAGGGCAATCCGGGGAGCTGTTTTTT.

This clone was counted only a few times. This rearrangement joins TRBV19 to TRBJ1-5; no reliable D call. Trimming stripped 5 bases from V and 4 bases from J, with 6 bases between. This CDR3 contains 12 residues. Germline V gene sequence: CDR1 LNHDA, CDR2 SQIVND (reference sequence). The CDR3 region has the DNA TGTGCCAGTAGTTGGCGGAATCAGCCCCAGCATTTT. Its translation is CASSWRNQPQHF.

Concerning this clone itself: Other nucleotide sequences in the sample specify the same CDR3. The rearrangement links TRBV29-1 to TRBJ2-5; D unresolved. Trimming removed 4 bases at V and 4 bases at J, with 10 bases between. This CDR3 has 12 residues. Germline V lookup: CDR1 SQVTM, CDR2 ANQGSEA. DNA of the CDR3: TGCAGCGTTGGAGGCGGTAGAGAGACCCAGTACTTC. As protein: CSVGGGRETQYF.

V usage is TRBV7-9 and J usage is TRBJ2-5, with D maybe TRBD2 (5 bases). The J call is in doubt because the DNA end fits TRBJ2-7 better. The germline V gene encodes CDR1 SEHNR and CDR2 FQNEAQ (reference sequence). This CDR3 is 14 amino acids long. DNA of the CDR3: TGTGCCAGCAGCTTAGATTGGGAGCTAGACGAGCAGTACTTC. Protein sequence: CASSLDWELDEQYF.

As to this clone: At one end the junction does not follow the germline gene, possibly because of a read error. The rearrangement uses TRBV7-9 and TRBJ2-2, with TRBD2 identical over 8 bases. This CDR3 comprises 15 residues. The germline V gene has CDR1 SEHNR and CDR2 FQNEAQ (reference sequence). CDR3 nucleotide sequence: TGTTCCAGCAGCTTTAGCGGGACGAACACCGGGGAGCTGTTTTTT. Its translation is CSSSFSGTNTGELFF. Together with reference TRBV7-9 and TRBJ2-2, the CDR3 gives the full variable domain: DTGVSQNPRHKITKRGQNVTFRCDPISEHNRLYWYRQTLGQGPEFLTYFQNEAQLEKSRLLSDRFSAERPKGSFSTLEIQRTEQGDSAMYLCSSSFSGTNTGELFFGEGSRLTVL.

This clone was seen a few times. The chain recombines TRBV27 with TRBJ2-2; 8 bases are shared with TRBD1. J gave up 5 bases and V 4 bases, and 6 bases lay outside the gene matches. Germline CDR1 MNHEY, CDR2 SMNVEV (reference sequence). CDR3 size: 15 residues. CDR3: CASSWTGKGTGELFF. The CDR3 DNA sequence: TGTGCCAGCAGTTGGACAGGGAAAGGTACCGGGGAGCTGTTTTTT.